This TCR beta chain was identified during a study of blood T cell repertoires in COVID-19. Study-wide background: Sources were T cells, B-cell-depleted T cells, or PBMCs; the material itself was cDNA or gDNA.

In the original workflow: From reference gene primer amplification, estimates of nucleated cell counts were derived. Sequencing was performed with immunoSEQ multiplex PCR; in TCRdb, only in-frame clones are kept and a portion is missing. That table is the source of V, J and clone size, and D and trimming were worked out from the DNA. The sample shows over 25,000 clones, 85% of them seen only once. Germline trimming cut 2 bases from V and 7 bases from J; bases unmatched to any gene: 6. The CDR3 runs to 15 residues. The germline gives CDR1 SGHRS, CDR2 YFSETQ. The material sequenced was peripheral blood. This receptor was obtained from an elderly man with active COVID-19. V usage is TRBV5-1 and J usage is TRBJ2-7; 13 positions match TRBD2. The CDR3 sequence: CASSFTSGGASEQYF. CDR3 coding DNA: TGCGCCAGCAGCTTTACTAGCGGGGGGGCAAGTGAGCAGTACTTC.